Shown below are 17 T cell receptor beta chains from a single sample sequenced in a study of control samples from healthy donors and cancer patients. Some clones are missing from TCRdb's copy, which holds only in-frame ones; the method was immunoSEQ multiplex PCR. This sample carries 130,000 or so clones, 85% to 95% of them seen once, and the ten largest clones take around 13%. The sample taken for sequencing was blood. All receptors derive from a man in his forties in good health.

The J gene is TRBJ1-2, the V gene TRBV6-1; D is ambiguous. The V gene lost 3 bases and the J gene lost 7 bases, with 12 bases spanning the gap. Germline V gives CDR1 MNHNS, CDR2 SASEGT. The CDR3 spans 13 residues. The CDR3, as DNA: TGTGCCAGCAGTGAGTCCACGGGTCTTGGCTACACCTTC. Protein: CASSESTGLGYTF.

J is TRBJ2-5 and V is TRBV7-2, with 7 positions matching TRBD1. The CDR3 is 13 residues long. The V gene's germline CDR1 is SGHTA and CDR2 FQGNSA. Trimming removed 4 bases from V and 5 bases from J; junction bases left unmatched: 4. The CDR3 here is CASSSRGLETQYF. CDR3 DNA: TGTGCCAGCAGCTCTAGGGGGCTGGAGACCCAGTACTTC.

The DNA for the CDR3 is TGTGCCAGCAGTCATACTTCTGGGTTGGAGGGTTTGGAGGGAGATACGCAGTATTTT. This encodes CASSHTSGLEGLEGDTQYF. The rearrangement uses TRBV11-2 and TRBJ2-3, with D perhaps matching TRBD2 (6 bases). The ends were cut back, 6 bases at V and 5 bases at J, with 30 bases in the middle. CDR3 length: 19 residues. Germline V CDR1 and CDR2: SGHAT, FQNNGV.

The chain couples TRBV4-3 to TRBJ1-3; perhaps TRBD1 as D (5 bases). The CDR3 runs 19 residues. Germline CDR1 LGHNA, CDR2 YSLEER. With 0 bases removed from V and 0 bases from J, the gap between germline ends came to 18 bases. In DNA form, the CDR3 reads TGCGCCAGCAGCCAAGAAGATTTGGGACTTGACAACTCTGGAAACACCATATATTTT. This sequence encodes CASSQEDLGLDNSGNTIYF.

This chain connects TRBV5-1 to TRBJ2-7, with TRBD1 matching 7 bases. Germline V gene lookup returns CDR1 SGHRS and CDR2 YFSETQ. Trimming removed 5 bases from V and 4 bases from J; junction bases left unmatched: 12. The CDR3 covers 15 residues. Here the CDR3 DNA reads TGCGCCAGCAGGCCCTGGACAGGTGTTTCTTACGAGCAGTACTTC. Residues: CASRPWTGVSYEQYF.

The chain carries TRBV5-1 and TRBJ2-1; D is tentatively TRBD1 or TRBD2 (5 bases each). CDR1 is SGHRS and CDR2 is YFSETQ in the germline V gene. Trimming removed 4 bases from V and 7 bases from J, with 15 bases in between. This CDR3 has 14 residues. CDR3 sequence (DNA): TGCGCCAGCAGCGCGGATGTCTGGGGGAATGAGCAGTTCTTC. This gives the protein CASSADVWGNEQFF.

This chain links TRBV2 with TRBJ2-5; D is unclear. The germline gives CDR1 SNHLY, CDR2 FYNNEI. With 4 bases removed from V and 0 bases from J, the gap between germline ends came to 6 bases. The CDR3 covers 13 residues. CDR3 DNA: TGTGCCAGCAGTGTAAAGTACCAAGAGACCCAGTACTTC. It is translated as CASSVKYQETQYF.

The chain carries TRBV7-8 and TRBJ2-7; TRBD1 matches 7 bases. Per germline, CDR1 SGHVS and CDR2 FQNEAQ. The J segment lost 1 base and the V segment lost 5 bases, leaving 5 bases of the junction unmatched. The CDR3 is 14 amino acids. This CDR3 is CASSRDSSSYEQYF. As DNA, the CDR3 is TGTGCCAGCAGCCGGGACAGCTCATCCTACGAGCAGTACTTC.

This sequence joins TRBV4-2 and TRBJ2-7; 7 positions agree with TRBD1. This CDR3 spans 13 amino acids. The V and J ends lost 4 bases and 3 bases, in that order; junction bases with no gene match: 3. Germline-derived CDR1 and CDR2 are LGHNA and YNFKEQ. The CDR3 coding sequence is TGTGCCAGCAGCCGGACAGGCCTCTACGAGCAGTACTTC. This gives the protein CASSRTGLYEQYF.

The CDR3 DNA reads as TGTGCCAGCAGCTTAGCGGGAGGGTCCGGGGCCCAGTACTTC. It yields the protein CASSLAGGSGAQYF. V and J are TRBV5-5 and TRBJ2-5; the match to TRBD2 covers 10 bases. The CDR3 runs to 14 residues. The trim removed 2 bases at V and 9 bases at J, leaving 7 bases unmatched. Germline CDR1 and CDR2: SGHKS and YYEKEE (reference sequence). The whole variable domain, remainder taken from reference TRBV5-5 and TRBJ2-5, is DAGVTQSPTHLIKTRGQQVTLRCSPISGHKSVSWYQQVLGQGPQFIFQYYEKEERGRGNFPDRFSARQFPNYSSELNVNALLLGDSALYLCASSLAGGSGAQYFGPGTRLLVL.

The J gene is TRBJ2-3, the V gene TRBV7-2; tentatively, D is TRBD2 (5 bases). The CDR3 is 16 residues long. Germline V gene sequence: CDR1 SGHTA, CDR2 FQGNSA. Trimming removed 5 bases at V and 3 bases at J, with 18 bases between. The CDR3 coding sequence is TGTGCCAGCAGCCTATTACGGGAATTAGGTACAGATACGCAGTATTTT. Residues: CASSLLRELGTDTQYF.

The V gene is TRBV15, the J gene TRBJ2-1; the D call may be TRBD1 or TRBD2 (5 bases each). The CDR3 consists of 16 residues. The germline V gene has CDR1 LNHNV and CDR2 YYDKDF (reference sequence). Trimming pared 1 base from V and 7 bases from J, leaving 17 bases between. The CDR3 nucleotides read TGTGCCACCAGCAGAGCTGGGACCGTTTTCGGGAATGAGCAGTTCTTC. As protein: CATSRAGTVFGNEQFF.

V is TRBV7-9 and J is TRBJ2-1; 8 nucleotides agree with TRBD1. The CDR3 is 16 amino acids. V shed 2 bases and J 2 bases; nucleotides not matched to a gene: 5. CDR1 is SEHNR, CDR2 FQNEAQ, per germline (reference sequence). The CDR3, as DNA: TGTGCCAGCAGCTTAACTTCAGGGGGCGCCTACAATGAGCAGTTCTTC. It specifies CASSLTSGGAYNEQFF. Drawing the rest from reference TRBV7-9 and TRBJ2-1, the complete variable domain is DTGVSQNPRHKITKRGQNVTFRCDPISEHNRLYWYRQTLGQGPEFLTYFQNEAQLEKSRLLSDRFSAERPKGSFSTLEIQRTEQGDSAMYLCASSLTSGGAYNEQFFGPGTRLTVL.

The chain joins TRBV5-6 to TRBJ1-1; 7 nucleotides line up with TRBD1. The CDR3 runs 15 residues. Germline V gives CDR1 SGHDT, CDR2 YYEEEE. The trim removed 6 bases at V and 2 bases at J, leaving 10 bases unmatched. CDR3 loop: CASTPLDRDNTEAFF. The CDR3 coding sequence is TGTGCCAGCACCCCTCTCGACAGGGACAACACTGAAGCTTTCTTT. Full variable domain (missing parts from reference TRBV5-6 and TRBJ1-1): DAGVTQSPTHLIKTRGQQVTLRCSPKSGHDTVSWYQQALGQGPQFIFQYYEEEERQRGNFPDRFSGHQFPNYSSELNVNALLLGDSALYLCASTPLDRDNTEAFFGQGTRLTVV.

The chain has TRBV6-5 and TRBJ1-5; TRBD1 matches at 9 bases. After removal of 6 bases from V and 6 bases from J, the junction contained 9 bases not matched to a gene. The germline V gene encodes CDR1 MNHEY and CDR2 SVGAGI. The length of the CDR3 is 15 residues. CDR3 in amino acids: CASRTRDRDIQPQHF. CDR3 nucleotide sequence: TGTGCCAGCAGGACCCGGGACAGGGATATTCAGCCCCAGCATTTT.

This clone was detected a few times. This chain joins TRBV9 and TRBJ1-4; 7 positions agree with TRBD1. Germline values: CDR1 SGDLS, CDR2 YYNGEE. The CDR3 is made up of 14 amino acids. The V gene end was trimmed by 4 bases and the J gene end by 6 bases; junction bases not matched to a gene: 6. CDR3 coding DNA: TGTGCCAGCAGCCGAGACAGGGACTATGAAAAACTGTTTTTT. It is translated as CASSRDRDYEKLFF. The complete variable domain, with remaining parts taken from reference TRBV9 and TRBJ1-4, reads DSGVTQTPKHLITATGQRVTLRCSPRSGDLSVYWYQQSLDQGLQFLIQYYNGEERAKGNILERFSAQQFPDLHSELNLSSLELGDSALYFCASSRDRDYEKLFFGSGTQLSVL.

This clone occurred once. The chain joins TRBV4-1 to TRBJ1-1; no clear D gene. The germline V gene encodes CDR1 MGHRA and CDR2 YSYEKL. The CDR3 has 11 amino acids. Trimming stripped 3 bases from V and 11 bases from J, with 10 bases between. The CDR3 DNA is TGCGCCAGCAGCCATTACGAGGGTGCTTTCTTT. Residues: CASSHYEGAFF.